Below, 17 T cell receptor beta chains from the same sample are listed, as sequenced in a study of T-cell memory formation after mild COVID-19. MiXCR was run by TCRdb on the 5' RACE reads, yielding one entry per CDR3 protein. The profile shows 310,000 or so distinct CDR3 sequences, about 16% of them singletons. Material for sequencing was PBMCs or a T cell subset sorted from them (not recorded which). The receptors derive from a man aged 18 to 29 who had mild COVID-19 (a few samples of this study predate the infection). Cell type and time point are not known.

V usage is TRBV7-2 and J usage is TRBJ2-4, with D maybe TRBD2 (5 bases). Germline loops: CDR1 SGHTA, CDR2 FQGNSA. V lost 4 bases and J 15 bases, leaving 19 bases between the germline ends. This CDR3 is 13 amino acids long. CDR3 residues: CASSSHPSRGWYF. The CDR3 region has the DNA TGTGCCAGCAGCTCTCACCCGTCACGGGGATGGTACTTC.

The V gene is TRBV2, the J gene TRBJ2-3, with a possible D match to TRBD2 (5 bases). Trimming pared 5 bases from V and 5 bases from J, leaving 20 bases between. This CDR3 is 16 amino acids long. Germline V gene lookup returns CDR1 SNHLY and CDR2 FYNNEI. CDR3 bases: TGTGCCAGCAGTCTGTATAGTCTAGCTATAAAAGATACGCAGTATTTT. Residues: CASSLYSLAIKDTQYF. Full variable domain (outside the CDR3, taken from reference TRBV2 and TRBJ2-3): EPEVTQTPSHQVTQMGQEVILRCVPISNHLYFYWYRQILGQKVEFLVSFYNNEISEKSEIFDDQFSVERPDGSNFTLKIRSTKLEDSAMYFCASSLYSLAIKDTQYFGPGTRLTVL.

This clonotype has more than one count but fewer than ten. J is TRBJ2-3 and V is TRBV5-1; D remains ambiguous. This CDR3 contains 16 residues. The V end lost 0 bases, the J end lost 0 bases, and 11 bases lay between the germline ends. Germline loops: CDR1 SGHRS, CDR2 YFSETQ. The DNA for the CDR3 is TGCGCCAGCAGCTTGGTTTTACTCGACAGCACAGATACGCAGTATTTT. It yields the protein CASSLVLLDSTDTQYF.

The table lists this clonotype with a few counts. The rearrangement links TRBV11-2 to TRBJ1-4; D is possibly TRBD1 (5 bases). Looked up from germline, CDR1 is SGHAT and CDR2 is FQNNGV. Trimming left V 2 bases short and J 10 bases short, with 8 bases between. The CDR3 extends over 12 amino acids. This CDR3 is CASSLLRGKLFF. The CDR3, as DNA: TGTGCCAGCAGCTTACTGAGGGGAAAACTGTTTTTT.

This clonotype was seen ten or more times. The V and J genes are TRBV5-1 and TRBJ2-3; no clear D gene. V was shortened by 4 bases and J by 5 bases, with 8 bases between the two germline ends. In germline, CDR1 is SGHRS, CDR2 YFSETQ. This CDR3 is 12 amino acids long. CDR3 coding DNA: TGCGCCAGCAGCGTCGACATAGATACGCAGTATTTT. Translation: CASSVDIDTQYF.

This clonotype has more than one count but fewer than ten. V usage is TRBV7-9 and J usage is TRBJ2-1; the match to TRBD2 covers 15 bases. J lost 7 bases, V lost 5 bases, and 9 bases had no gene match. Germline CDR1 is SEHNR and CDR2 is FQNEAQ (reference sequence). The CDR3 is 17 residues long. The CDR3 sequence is CASSTGLAGGYGNEQFF. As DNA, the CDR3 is TGTGCCAGCAGCACGGGACTAGCGGGGGGCTATGGGAATGAGCAGTTCTTC.

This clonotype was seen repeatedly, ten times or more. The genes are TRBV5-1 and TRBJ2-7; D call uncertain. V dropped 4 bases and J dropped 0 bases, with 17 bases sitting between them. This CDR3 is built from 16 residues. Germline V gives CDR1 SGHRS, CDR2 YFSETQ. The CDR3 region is CASSPRGAGASYEQYF. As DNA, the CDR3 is TGCGCCAGCAGCCCCCGCGGCGCAGGCGCCTCCTACGAGCAGTACTTC.

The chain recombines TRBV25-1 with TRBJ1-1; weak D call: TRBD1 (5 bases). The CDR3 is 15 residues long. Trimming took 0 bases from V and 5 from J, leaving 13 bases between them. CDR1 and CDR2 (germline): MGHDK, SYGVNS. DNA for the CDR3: TGTGCCAGCAGTGAATATTGGAGGGGAGGGACTGAAGCTTTCTTT. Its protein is CASSEYWRGGTEAFF.

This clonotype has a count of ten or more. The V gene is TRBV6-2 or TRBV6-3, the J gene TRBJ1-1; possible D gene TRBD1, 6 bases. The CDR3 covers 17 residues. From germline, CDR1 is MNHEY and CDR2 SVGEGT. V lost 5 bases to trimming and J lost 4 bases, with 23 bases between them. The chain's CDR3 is CASSHIRRLDSTTEAFF. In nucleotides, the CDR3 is TGTGCCAGCAGTCACATTCGTCGGCTGGACAGTACCACTGAAGCTTTCTTT.

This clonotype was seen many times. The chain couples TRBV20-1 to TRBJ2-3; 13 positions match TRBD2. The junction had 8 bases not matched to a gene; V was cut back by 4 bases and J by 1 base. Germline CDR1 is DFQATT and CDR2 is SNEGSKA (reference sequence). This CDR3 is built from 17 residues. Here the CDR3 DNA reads TGCAGTGCTACGACTAGCGGGGGGAAAAGTGGCACAGATACGCAGTATTTT. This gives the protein CSATTSGGKSGTDTQYF.

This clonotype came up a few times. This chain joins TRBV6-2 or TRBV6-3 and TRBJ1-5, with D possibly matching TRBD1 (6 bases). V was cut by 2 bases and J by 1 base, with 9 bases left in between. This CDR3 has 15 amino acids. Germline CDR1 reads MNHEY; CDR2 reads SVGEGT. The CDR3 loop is CASSYPGESNQPQHF. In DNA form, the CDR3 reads TGTGCCAGCAGTTACCCAGGGGAGAGCAATCAGCCCCAGCATTTT.

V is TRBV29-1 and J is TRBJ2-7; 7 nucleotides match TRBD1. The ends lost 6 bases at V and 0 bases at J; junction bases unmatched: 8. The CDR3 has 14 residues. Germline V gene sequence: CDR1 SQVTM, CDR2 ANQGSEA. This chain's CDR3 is CSVYGTESSYEQYF. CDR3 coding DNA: TGCAGCGTCTATGGGACAGAGAGCTCCTACGAGCAGTACTTC.

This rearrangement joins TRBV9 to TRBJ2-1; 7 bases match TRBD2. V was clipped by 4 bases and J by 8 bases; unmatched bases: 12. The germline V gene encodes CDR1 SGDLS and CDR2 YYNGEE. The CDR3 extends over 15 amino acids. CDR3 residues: CASSRPGLNLDEQFF. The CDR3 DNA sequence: TGTGCCAGCAGCCGGCCGGGACTAAACTTGGATGAGCAGTTCTTC.

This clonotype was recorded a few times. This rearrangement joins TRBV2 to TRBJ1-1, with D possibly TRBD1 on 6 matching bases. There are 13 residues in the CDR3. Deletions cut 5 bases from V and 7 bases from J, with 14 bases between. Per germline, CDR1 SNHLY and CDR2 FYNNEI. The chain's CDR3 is CASSNAGTLEAFF. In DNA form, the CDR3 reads TGTGCCAGCAGTAACGCCGGGACACTTGAAGCTTTCTTT. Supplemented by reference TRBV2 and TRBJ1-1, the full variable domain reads EPEVTQTPSHQVTQMGQEVILRCVPISNHLYFYWYRQILGQKVEFLVSFYNNEISEKSEIFDDQFSVERPDGSNFTLKIRSTKLEDSAMYFCASSNAGTLEAFFGQGTRLTVV.

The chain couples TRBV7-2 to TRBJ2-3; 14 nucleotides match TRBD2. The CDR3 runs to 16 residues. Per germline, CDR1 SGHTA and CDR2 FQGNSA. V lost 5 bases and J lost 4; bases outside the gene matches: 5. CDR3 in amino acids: CASSLGLAGEADTQYF. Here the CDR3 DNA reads TGTGCCAGCAGCCTGGGACTAGCGGGGGAAGCAGATACGCAGTATTTT.

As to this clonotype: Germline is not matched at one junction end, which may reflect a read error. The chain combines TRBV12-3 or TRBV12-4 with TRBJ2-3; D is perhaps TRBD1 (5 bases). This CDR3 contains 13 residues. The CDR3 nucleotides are TGTGCCAGCAGCCCCCTTGCGGCAGGGTTGATGGGGTTT. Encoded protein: CASSPLAAGLMGF.

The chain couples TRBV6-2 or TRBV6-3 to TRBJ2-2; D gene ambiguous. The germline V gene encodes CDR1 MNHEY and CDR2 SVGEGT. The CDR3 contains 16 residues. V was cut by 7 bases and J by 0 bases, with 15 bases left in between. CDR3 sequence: CASTELTEANTGELFF. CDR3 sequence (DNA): TGTGCCAGCACCGAACTGACGGAAGCGAACACCGGGGAGCTGTTTTTT.